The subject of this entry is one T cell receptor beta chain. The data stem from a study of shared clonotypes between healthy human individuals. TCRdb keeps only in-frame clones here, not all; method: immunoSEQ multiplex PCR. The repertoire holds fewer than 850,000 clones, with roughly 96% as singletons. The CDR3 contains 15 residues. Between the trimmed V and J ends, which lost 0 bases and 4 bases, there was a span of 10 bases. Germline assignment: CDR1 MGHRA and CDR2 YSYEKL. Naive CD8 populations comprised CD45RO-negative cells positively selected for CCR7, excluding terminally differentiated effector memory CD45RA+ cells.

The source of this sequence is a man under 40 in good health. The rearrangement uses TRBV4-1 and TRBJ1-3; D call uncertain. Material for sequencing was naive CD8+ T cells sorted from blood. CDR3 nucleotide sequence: TGCGCCAGCAGCCAAGATCAAGACAACGGAAACACCATATATTTT. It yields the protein CASSQDQDNGNTIYF.